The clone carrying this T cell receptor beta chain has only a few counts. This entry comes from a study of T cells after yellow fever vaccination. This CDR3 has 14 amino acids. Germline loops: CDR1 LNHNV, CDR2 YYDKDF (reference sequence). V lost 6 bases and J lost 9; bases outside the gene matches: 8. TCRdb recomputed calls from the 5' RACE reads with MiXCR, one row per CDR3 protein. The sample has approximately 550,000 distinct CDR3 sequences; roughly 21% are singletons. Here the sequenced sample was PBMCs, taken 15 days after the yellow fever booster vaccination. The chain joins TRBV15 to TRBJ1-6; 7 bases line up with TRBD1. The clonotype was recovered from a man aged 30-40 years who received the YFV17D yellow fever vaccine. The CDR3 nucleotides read TGTGCCACCAGGAACCGGGACAGTCCTTCACCCCTCCACTTT. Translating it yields CATRNRDSPSPLHF.